The clone carrying this T cell receptor beta chain was counted only a few times. What it binds is unknown. The data originate from a study of T cells after yellow fever vaccination. Study-level results: On re-exposure, the response was weaker but peaked faster, at day 5 versus 15.

This CDR3 region has 14 residues. From germline, CDR1 is SEHNR and CDR2 FQNEAQ (reference sequence). V lost 3 bases, J lost 0 bases, and 6 bases lay in between. TCRdb reprocessed the 5' RACE reads with MiXCR, giving one entry per CDR3 protein. The sample shows some 160,000 distinct CDR3 sequences, around 9.7% of them seen only once. The sequencing used CD8+ T cells sorted from PBMCs, collected 45 days after the yellow fever booster vaccination. The receptor's source is a man aged 18 to 30 who received the YFV17D yellow fever vaccine. J is TRBJ1-3 and V is TRBV7-9; D remains ambiguous. CDR3 sequence reads: CASSFPASGNTIYF. The DNA for the CDR3 is TGTGCCAGCAGCTTCCCAGCCTCTGGAAACACCATATATTTT.